A single sample is the source of the 9 T cell receptor beta chains below, sequenced in a study of technical replicates of blood from a few donors. Data came from immunoSEQ multiplex PCR; TCRdb stores just in-frame clones and leaves some out. The sample lists 45,000 to 60,000 clones, around 95% occurring once. Material: T cells isolated from PBMCs. The source of these receptors is a human donor in good health.

The chain recombines TRBV29-1 with TRBJ2-1; D uncertain. The V end was cut by 3 bases, the J end by 6 bases, with 9 bases between. The germline V gene has CDR1 SQVTM and CDR2 ANQGSEA. The CDR3 runs to 12 residues. CDR3 sequence (DNA): TGCAGCGTTGACTTCTCTGTCAATGAGCAGTTCTTC. Protein product: CSVDFSVNEQFF.

The chain recombines TRBV27 with TRBJ1-1; possibly TRBD1 for D (5 bases). The length of the CDR3 is 17 residues. From germline, CDR1 is MNHEY and CDR2 SMNVEV (reference sequence). Deletions cut 5 bases from V and 11 bases from J, with 30 bases between. CDR3 in DNA: TGTGCCAGCAGTCAATACAGGTCCCCCTTACCGCCTTCGACTGCTTTCTTT. It is translated as CASSQYRSPLPPSTAFF.

The chain uses TRBV9 and TRBJ2-4; unclear D gene. Germline lookup yields CDR1 SGDLS and CDR2 YYNGEE. The CDR3 is made up of 15 amino acids. V was clipped by 4 bases and J by 8 bases, with 19 bases between them. The CDR3: CASSSTRKEADIQYF. CDR3 sequence (DNA): TGTGCCAGCAGCTCCACCCGTAAAGAGGCTGACATTCAGTACTTC.

The chain links TRBV30 to TRBJ2-1; TRBD2 matches at 7 bases. CDR3 length: 13 amino acids. J lost 7 bases, V lost 7 bases, and 10 bases had no gene match. Germline CDR1 GTSNPN, CDR2 SVGIG (reference sequence). The CDR3 nucleotides are TGTGCCTCGAACCGGGACTATACGAATGAGCAGTTCTTC. This encodes CASNRDYTNEQFF.

The CDR3 sequence: CASSIAGTGGNEQFF. The CDR3 DNA sequence: TGTGCCAGTAGTATAGCGGGGACAGGGGGCAATGAGCAGTTCTTC. V gene TRBV19 combines with J gene TRBJ2-1; 11 bases agree with TRBD1. Trimming removed 1 base from V and 6 bases from J; junction bases left unmatched: 2. Germline V CDR1 and CDR2: LNHDA, SQIVND (reference sequence). The CDR3 contains 15 residues.

The chain has TRBV23-1 and TRBJ1-2; D might be TRBD1 (5 bases). TRBV23-1 is labeled an ORF, and its function is uncertain. This CDR3 region has 12 residues. V dropped 7 bases and J dropped 8 bases, with 14 bases sitting between them. Here the CDR3 DNA reads TGCGCCAGCACCAGGGCCTCCTGGGGCTACACCTTC. Translated, it gives CASTRASWGYTF.

The rearrangement links TRBV19 to TRBJ2-2; TRBD1 agrees at 8 bases. CDR1 and CDR2 from the germline V gene are LNHDA and SQIVND (reference sequence). The ends lost 6 bases at V and 1 base at J; junction bases unmatched: 7. The CDR3 extends over 16 amino acids. The CDR3 reads CASRLTGQGNTGELFF. Here the CDR3 DNA reads TGTGCCAGTAGGCTGACAGGACAGGGGAACACCGGGGAGCTGTTTTTT. Looking up the rest from reference TRBV19 and TRBJ2-2 gives the full variable domain: DGGITQSPKYLFRKEGQNVTLSCEQNLNHDAMYWYRQDPGQGLRLIYYSQIVNDFQKGDIAEGYSVSREKKESFPLTVTSAQKNPTAFYLCASRLTGQGNTGELFFGEGSRLTVL.

This sequence joins TRBV2 and TRBJ2-7; no clear D gene. Per germline, CDR1 SNHLY and CDR2 FYNNEI. The CDR3 loop spans 14 amino acids. V dropped 4 bases and J dropped 0 bases, with 10 bases sitting between them. The CDR3 here is CASSGRISSYEQYF. The CDR3 DNA reads TGTGCCAGCAGTGGTCGAATTAGCTCCTACGAGCAGTACTTC.

The V gene is TRBV9, the J gene TRBJ1-4; 9 nucleotides match TRBD1. The CDR3 extends over 13 amino acids. Germline CDR1 is SGDLS and CDR2 is YYNGEE. V trimming: 0 bases; J trimming: 10 bases; junction bases outside the gene matches: 1. CDR3 protein: CASSVGDRAKLFF. DNA of the CDR3: TGTGCCAGCAGCGTAGGGGACAGGGCAAAACTGTTTTTT.